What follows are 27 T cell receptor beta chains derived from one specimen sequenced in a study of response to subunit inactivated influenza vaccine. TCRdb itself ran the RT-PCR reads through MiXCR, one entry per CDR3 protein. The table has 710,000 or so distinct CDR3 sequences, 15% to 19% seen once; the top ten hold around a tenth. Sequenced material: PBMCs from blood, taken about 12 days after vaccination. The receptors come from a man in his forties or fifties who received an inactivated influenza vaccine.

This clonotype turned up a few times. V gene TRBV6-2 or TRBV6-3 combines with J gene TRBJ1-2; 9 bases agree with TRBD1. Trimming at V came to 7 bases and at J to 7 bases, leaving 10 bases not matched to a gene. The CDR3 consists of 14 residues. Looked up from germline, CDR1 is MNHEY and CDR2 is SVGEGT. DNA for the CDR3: TGTGCCAGCACCGAAGGGACAGGGAGGTCTGGCTACACCTTC. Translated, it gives CASTEGTGRSGYTF.

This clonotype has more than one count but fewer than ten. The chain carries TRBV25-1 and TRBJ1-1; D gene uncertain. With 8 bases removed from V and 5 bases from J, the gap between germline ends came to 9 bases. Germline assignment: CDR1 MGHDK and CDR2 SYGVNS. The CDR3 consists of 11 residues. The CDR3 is CASGVGTEAFF. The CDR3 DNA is TGTGCCAGCGGGGTGGGAACTGAAGCTTTCTTT.

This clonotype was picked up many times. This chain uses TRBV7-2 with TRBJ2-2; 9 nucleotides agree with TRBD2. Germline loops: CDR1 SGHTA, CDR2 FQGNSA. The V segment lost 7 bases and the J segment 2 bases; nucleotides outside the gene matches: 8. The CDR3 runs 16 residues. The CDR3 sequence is CASNPLAGYNTGELFF. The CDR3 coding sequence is TGTGCCAGCAATCCCCTAGCGGGATATAACACCGGGGAGCTGTTTTTT.

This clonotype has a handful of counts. In DNA form, the CDR3 reads TGTGCCAGCAGCTTGAGAGGCGGGGTAGGGGATACGCAGTATTTT. Protein product: CASSLRGGVGDTQYF. The chain employs TRBV7-9 and TRBJ2-3; TRBD2 is a possible D gene (6 bases). The V gene lost 3 bases and the J gene lost 6 bases, with 16 bases spanning the gap. The CDR3 totals 15 residues. Germline CDR1 and CDR2: SEHNR and FQNEAQ (reference sequence).

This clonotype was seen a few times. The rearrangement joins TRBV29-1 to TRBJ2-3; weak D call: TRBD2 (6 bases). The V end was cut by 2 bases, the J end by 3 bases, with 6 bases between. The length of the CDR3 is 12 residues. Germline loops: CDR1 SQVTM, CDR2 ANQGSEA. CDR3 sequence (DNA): TGCAGCGTTGAACTAGCGACAGATACGCAGTATTTT. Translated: CSVELATDTQYF.

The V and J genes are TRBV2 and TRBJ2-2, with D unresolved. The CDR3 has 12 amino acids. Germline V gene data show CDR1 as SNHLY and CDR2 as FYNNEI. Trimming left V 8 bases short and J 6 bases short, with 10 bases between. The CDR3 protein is CASGQVSGELFF. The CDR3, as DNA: TGTGCCAGCGGTCAGGTCTCCGGGGAGCTGTTTTTT.

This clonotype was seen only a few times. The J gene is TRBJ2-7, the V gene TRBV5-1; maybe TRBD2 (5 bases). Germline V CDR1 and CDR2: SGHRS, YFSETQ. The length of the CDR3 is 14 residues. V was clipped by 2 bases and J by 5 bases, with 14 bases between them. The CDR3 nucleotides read TGCGCCAGCAGCTTTCCGGGATCCGCTGACGAGCAGTACTTC. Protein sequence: CASSFPGSADEQYF.

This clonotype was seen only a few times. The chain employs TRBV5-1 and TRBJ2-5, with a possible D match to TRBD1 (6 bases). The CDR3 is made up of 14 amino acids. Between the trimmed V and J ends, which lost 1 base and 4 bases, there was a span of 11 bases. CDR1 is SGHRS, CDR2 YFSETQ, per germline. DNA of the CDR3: TGCGCCAGCAGCTTGACAGGGTTGGGAGAGACCCAGTACTTC. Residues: CASSLTGLGETQYF.

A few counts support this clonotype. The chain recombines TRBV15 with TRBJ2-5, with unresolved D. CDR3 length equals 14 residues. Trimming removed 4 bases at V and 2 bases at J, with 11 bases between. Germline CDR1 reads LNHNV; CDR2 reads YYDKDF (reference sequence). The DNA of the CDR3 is TGTGCCACCAGCAAACCGGGCCTTCAAGAGACCCAGTACTTC. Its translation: CATSKPGLQETQYF.

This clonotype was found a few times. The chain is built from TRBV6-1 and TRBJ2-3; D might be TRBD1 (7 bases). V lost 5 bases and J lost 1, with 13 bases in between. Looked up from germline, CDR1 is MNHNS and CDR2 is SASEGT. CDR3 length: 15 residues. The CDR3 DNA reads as TGTGCCAGCAGTCCCCAGGGGGGCGGCACAGATACGCAGTATTTT. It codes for CASSPQGGGTDTQYF.

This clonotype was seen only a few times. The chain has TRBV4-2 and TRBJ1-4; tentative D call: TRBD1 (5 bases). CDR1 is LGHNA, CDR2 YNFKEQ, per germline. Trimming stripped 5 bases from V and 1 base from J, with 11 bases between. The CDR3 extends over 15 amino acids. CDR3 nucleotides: TGTGCCAGCAGCGGGGCAGTGATAACTAATGAAAAACTGTTTTTT. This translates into CASSGAVITNEKLFF.

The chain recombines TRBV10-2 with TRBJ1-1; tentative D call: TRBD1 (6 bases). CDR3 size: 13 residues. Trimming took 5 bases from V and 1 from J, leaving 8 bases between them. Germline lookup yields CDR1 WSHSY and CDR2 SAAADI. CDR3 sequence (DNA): TGCGCCAGCAGTACAGGGTGGAACACTGAAGCTTTCTTT. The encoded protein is CASSTGWNTEAFF.

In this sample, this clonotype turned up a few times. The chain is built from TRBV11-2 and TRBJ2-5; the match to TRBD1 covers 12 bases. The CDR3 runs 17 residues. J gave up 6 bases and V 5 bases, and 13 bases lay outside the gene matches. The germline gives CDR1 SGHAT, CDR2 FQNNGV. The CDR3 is CASSQIRGTGGTKTQYF. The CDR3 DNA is TGTGCCAGCAGCCAGATTCGCGGGACAGGGGGCACGAAGACCCAGTACTTC.

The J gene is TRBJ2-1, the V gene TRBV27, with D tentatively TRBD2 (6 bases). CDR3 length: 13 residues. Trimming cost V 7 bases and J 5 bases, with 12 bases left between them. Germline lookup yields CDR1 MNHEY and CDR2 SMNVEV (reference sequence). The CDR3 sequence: CASMASANNEQFF. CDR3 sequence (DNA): TGTGCCAGCATGGCTAGCGCCAACAATGAGCAGTTCTTC.

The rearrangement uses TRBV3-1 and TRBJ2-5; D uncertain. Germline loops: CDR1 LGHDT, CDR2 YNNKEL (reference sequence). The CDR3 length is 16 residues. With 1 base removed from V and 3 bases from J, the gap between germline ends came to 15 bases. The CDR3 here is CASSQGVRRLEETQYF. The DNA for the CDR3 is TGTGCCAGCAGCCAAGGAGTGAGACGACTTGAAGAGACCCAGTACTTC.

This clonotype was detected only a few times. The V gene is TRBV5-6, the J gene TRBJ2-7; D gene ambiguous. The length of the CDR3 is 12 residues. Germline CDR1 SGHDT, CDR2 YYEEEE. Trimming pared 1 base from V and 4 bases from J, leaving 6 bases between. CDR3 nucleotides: TGTGCCAGCAGCTTGTTTCAGTACGAGCAGTACTTC. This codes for CASSLFQYEQYF. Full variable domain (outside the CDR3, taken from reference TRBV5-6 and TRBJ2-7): DAGVTQSPTHLIKTRGQQVTLRCSPKSGHDTVSWYQQALGQGPQFIFQYYEEEERQRGNFPDRFSGHQFPNYSSELNVNALLLGDSALYLCASSLFQYEQYFGPGTRLTVT.

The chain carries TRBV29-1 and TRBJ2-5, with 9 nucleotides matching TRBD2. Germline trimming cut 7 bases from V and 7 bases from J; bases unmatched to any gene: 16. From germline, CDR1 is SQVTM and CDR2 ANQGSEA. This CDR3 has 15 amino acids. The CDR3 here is CSANQGASGAPTQYF. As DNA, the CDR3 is TGCAGCGCCAACCAAGGGGCTAGCGGGGCCCCGACCCAGTACTTC.

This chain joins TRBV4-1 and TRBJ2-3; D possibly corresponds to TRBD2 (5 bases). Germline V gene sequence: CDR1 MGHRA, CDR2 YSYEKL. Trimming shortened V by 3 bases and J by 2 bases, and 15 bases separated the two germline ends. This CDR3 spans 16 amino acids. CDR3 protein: CASSHRGNAPTDTQYF. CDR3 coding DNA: TGCGCCAGCAGCCATCGGGGTAATGCCCCCACAGATACGCAGTATTTT.

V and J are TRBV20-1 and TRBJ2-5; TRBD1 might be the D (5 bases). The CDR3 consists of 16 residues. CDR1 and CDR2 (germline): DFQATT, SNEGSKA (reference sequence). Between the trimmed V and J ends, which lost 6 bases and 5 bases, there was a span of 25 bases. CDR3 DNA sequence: TGCAGTGCAAAGAGCGACAGACACCTCGTAAGGGAGACCCAGTACTTC. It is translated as CSAKSDRHLVRETQYF.

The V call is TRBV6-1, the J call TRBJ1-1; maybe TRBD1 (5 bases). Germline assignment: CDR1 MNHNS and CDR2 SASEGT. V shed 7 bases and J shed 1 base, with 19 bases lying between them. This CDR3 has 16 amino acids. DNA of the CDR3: TGTGCCAGCAATGACCCGCCCGGGACTTCGAACACTGAAGCTTTCTTT. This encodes CASNDPPGTSNTEAFF.

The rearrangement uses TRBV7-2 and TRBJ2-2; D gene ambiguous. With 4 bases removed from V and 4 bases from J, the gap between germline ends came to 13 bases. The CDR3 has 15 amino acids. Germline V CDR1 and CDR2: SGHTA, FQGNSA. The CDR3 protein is CASSSRKKSTGELFF. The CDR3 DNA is TGTGCCAGCAGCTCACGGAAGAAAAGCACCGGGGAGCTGTTTTTT.

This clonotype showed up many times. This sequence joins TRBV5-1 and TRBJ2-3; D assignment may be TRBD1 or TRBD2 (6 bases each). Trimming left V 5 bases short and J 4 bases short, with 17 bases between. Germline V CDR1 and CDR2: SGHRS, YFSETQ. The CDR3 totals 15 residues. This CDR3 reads CASSQSGGGSDTQYF. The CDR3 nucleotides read TGCGCCAGCAGTCAATCCGGGGGCGGATCAGATACGCAGTATTTT.

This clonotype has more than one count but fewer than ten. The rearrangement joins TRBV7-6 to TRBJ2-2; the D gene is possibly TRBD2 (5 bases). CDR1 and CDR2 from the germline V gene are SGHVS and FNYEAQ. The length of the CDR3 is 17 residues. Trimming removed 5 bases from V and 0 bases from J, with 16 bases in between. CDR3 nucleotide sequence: TGTGCCAGCAGCAGACTCTCAAGCGGCTCGAACACCGGGGAGCTGTTTTTT. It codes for CASSRLSSGSNTGELFF.

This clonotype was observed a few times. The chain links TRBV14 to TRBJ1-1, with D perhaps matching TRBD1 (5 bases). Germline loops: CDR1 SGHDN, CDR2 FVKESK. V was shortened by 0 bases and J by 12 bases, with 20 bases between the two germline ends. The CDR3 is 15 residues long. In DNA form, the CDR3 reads TGTGCCAGCAGCCAAGACCCCGGGAAGCCCCGGGACCCTTTCTTT. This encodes CASSQDPGKPRDPFF.

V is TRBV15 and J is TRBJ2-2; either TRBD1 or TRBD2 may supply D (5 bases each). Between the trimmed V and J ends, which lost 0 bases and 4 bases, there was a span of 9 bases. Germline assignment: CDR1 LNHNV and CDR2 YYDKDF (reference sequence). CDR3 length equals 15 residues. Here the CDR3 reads CATSRDRGPTGELFF. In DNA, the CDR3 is TGTGCCACCAGCAGAGATAGGGGACCCACCGGGGAGCTGTTTTTT. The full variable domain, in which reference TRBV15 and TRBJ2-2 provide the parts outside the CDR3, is DAMVIQNPRYQVTQFGKPVTLSCSQTLNHNVMYWYQQKSSQAPKLLFHYYDKDFNNEADTPDNFQSRRPNTSFCFLDIRSPGLGDTAMYLCATSRDRGPTGELFFGEGSRLTVL.

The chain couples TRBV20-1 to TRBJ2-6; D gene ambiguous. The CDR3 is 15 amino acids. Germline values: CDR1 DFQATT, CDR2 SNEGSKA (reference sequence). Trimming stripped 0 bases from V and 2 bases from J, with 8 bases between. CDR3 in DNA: TGCAGTGCTAGAGAGGGGATGGCTGGGGCCAACGTCCTGACTTTC. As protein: CSAREGMAGANVLTF.

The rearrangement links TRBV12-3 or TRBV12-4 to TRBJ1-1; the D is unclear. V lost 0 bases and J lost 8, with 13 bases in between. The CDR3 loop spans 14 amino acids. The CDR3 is CASSLAGRTQEAFF. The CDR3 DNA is TGTGCCAGCAGTTTAGCCGGACGGACCCAAGAAGCTTTCTTT.